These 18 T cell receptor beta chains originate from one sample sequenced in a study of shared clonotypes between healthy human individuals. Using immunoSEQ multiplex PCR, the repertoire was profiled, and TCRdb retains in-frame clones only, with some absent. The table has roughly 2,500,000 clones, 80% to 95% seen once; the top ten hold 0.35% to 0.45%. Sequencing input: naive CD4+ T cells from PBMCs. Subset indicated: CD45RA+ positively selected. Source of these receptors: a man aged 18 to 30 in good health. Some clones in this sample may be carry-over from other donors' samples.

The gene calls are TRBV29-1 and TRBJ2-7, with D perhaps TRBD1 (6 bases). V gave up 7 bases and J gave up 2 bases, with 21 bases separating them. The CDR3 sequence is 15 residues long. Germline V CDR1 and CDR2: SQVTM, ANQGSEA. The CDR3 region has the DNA TGCAGCGCCACCCTCGTTATGGGGGCGACCTACGAGCAGTACTTC. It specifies CSATLVMGATYEQYF.

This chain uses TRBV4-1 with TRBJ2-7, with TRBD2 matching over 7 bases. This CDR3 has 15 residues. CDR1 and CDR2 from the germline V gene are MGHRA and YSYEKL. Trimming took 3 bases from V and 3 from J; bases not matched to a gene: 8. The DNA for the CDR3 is TGCGCCAGCAGCCAGCCAGGGAGGGGTATCTACGAGCAGTACTTC. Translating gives CASSQPGRGIYEQYF.

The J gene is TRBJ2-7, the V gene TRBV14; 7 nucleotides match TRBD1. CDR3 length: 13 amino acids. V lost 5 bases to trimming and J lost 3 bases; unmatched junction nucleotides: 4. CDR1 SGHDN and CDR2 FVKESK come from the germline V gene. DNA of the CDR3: TGTGCCAGCAGCACCAGACAGGGCTACGAGCAGTACTTC. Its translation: CASSTRQGYEQYF.

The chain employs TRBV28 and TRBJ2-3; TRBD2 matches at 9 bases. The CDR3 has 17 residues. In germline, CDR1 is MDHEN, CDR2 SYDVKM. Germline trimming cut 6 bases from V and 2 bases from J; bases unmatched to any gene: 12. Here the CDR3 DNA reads TGTGCCAGCAGCCGAATTATACTAGCGGGCTACACAGATACGCAGTATTTT. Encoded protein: CASSRIILAGYTDTQYF. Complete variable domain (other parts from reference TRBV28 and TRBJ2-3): DVKVTQSSRYLVKRTGEKVFLECVQDMDHENMFWYRQDPGLGLRLIYFSYDVKMKEKGDIPEGYSVSREKKERFSLILESASTNQTSMYLCASSRIILAGYTDTQYFGPGTRLTVL.

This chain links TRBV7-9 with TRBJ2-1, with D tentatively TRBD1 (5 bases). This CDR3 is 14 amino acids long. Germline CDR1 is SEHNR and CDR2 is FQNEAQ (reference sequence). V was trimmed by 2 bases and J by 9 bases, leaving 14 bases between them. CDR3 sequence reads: CASSLMGRTGEQFF. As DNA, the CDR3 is TGTGCCAGCAGCTTAATGGGGCGGACGGGTGAGCAGTTCTTC.

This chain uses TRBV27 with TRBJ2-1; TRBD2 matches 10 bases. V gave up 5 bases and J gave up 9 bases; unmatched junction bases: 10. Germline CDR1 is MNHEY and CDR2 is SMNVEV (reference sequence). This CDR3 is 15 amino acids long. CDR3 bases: TGTGCCAGCAGTGAGGTCGCTAGCGGGAGAGTTGAGCAGTTCTTC. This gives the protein CASSEVASGRVEQFF.

Written as DNA, the CDR3 is TGTGCCAGCAGAGGACGACAGACAACCGGGGAGCTGTTTTTT. Encoded protein: CASRGRQTTGELFF. The chain recombines TRBV11-2 with TRBJ2-2; D possibly corresponds to TRBD1 (5 bases). Germline CDR1 reads SGHAT; CDR2 reads FQNNGV. Trimming pared 6 bases from V and 5 bases from J, leaving 13 bases between. The CDR3 has 14 residues.

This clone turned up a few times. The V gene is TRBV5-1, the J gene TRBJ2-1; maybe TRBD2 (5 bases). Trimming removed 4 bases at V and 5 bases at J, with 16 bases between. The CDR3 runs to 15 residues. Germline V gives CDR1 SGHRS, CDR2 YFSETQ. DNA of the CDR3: TGCGCCAGCAGCGTCCTTTTATCGGGGAACAATGAGCAGTTCTTC. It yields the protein CASSVLLSGNNEQFF.

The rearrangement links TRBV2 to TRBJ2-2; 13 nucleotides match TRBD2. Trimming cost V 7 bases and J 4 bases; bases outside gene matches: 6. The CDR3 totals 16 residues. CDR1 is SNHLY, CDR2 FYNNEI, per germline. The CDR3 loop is CASNRGLAGVTGELFF. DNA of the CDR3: TGTGCCAGCAACCGCGGACTAGCGGGAGTCACCGGGGAGCTGTTTTTT. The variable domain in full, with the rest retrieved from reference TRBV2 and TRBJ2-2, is EPEVTQTPSHQVTQMGQEVILRCVPISNHLYFYWYRQILGQKVEFLVSFYNNEISEKSEIFDDQFSVERPDGSNFTLKIRSTKLEDSAMYFCASNRGLAGVTGELFFGEGSRLTVL.

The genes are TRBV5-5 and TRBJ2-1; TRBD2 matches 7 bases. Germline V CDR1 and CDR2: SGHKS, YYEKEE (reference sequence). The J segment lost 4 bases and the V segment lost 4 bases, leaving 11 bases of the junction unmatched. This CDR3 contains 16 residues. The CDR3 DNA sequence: TGTGCCAGCAGCGAACCAAGCGGGGCAGGATACAATGAGCAGTTCTTC. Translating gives CASSEPSGAGYNEQFF.

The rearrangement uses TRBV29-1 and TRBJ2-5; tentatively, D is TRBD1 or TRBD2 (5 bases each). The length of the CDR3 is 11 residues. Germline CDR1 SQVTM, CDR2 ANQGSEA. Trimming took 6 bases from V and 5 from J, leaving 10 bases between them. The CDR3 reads CSVIREETQYF. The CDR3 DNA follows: TGCAGCGTGATCAGGGAGGAGACCCAGTACTTC.

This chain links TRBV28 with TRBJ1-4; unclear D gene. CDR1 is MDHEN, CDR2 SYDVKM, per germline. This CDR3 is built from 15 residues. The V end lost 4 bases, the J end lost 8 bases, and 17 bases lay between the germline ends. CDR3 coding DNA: TGTGCCAGCAGTTACCGGGCCTCAGCACGGGAAAAACTGTTTTTT. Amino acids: CASSYRASAREKLFF.

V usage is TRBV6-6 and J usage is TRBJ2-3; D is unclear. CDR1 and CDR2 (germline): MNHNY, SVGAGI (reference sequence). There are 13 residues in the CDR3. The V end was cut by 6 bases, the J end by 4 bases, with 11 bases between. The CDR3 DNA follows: TGTGCCAGCAGCCCACCCCTATCAGATACGCAGTATTTT. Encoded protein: CASSPPLSDTQYF.

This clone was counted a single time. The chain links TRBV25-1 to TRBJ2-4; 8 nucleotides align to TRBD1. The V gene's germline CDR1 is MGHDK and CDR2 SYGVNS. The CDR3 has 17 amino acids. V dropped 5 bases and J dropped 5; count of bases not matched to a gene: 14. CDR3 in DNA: TGTGCCAGCAGTCCCTCCGGAGGCAGGGGGCGCGAAAACATTCAGTACTTC. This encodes CASSPSGGRGRENIQYF.

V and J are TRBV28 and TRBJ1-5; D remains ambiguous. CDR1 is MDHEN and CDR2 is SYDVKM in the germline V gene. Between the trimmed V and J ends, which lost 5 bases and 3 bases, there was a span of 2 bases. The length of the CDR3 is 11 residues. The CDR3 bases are TGTGCCAGCAGTCACAATCAGCCCCAGCATTTT. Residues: CASSHNQPQHF. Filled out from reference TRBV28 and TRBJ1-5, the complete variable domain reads DVKVTQSSRYLVKRTGEKVFLECVQDMDHENMFWYRQDPGLGLRLIYFSYDVKMKEKGDIPEGYSVSREKKERFSLILESASTNQTSMYLCASSHNQPQHFGDGTRLSIL.

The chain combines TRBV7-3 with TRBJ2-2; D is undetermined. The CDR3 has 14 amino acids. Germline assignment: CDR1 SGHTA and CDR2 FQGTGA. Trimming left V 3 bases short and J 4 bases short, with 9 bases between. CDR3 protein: CASSFRPGTGELFF. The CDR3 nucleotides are TGTGCCAGCAGCTTCCGGCCGGGCACCGGGGAGCTGTTTTTT.

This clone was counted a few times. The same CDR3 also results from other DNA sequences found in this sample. Here the CDR3 DNA reads TGTGCCAGCTCACTCCAAGAGACCCAGTACTTC. Protein sequence: CASSLQETQYF. The rearrangement uses TRBV18 and TRBJ2-5; D not certain. Trimming pared 4 bases from V and 1 base from J, leaving 1 base between. Germline-derived CDR1 and CDR2 are KGHSH and LQKENI. The CDR3 has 11 residues.

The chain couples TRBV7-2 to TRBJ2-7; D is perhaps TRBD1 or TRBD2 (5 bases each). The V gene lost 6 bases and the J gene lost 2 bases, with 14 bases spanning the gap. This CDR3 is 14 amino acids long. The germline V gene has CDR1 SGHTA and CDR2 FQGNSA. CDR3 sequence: CASRLGPTAYEQYF. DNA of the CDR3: TGTGCCAGCAGACTGGGACCGACCGCCTACGAGCAGTACTTC.